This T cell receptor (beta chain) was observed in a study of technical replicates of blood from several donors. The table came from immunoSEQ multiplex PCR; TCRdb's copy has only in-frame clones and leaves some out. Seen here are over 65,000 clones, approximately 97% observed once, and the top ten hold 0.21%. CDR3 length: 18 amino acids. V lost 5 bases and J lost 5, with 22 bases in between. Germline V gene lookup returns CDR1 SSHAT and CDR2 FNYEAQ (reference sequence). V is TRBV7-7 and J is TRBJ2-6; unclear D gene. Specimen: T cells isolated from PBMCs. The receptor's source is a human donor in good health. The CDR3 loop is CASSLNPVPQSRANVLTF. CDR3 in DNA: TGTGCCAGCAGCCTTAACCCAGTGCCACAAAGTCGGGCCAACGTCCTGACTTTC.